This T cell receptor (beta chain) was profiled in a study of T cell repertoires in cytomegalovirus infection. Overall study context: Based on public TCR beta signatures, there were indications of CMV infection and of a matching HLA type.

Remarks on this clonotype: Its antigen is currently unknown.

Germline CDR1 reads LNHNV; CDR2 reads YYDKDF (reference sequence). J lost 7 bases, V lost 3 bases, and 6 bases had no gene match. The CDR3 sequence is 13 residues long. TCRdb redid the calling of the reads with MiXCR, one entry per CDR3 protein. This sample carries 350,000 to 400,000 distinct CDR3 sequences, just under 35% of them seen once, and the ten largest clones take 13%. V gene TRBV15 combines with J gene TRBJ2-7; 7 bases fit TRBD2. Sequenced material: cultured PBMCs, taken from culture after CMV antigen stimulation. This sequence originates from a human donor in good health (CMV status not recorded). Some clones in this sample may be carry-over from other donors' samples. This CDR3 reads CATSRTSPREQYF. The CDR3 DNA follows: TGTGCCACCAGCAGGACTAGCCCCAGGGAGCAGTACTTC.